Listed below are T cell receptor beta chains from one sample, sequenced in a study of beta chain features in type 1 diabetes. Assay: immunoSEQ multiplex PCR; the TCRdb copy retains only in-frame clones and omits some. The table has a few hundred thousand clones, roughly 16% seen once; the top ten hold approximately 0.02%. The sample consisted of naive CD4+ T cells from blood. The receptors shown here come from a woman aged 18-29 years in good health. Each CDR3 is given with its conserved first and last residue. D genes are given only for firm matches. For some rows the clone size is stated as once, few or many, or as a class when expanded; others skip it.

j_call d_call clone_size v_call cdr3_aa cdr3_nt
TRBJ2-1 TRBD2 - TRBV6-6 CASSYVLAGGNEQFF TGTGCCAGCAGTTACGTCCTAGCGGGAGGTAATGAGCAGTTCTTC
TRBJ2-1 TRBD2 few TRBV5-6 CASRDLTSSEQFF TGTGCCAGCAGGGATCTGACTAGCAGTGAGCAGTTCTTC
TRBJ1-5 - - TRBV7-2 CASSLGSGTQSNQPQHF TGTGCCAGCAGCTTAGGATCCGGGACACAGAGCAATCAGCCCCAGCATTTT
TRBJ1-1 - - TRBV7-9 CASSLLGSTEAFF TGTGCCAGCAGCTTGTTAGGGAGCACTGAAGCTTTCTTT
TRBJ2-7 - few TRBV6-6 CASSYGLGGYEQYF TGTGCCAGCAGTTATGGACTGGGGGGCTACGAGCAGTACTTC
TRBJ2-3 - - TRBV27 CASCLRSTDTQYF TGTGCCAGCTGCCTTCGGAGCACAGATACGCAGTATTTT
TRBJ1-1 TRBD1 few TRBV4-2 CASGLTGVNTEAFF TGTGCCAGCGGCCTGACAGGGGTGAACACTGAAGCTTTCTTT
TRBJ2-7 TRBD1 few TRBV7-9 CASSLGTGGLNEQYF TGTGCCAGCAGCTTAGGGACAGGGGGCTTGAACGAGCAGTACTTC
TRBJ2-1 - few TRBV19 CASSIVGGYNEQFF TGTGCCAGTAGTATAGTCGGGGGATACAATGAGCAGTTCTTC
TRBJ2-3 TRBD2 few TRBV9 CASSGGLAGRADTQYF TGTGCCAGCAGCGGAGGACTAGCGGGACGTGCAGATACGCAGTATTTT
TRBJ2-1 TRBD2 - TRBV10-3 CAISEVAGGYNEQFF TGTGCCATCAGTGAGGTAGCGGGAGGCTACAATGAGCAGTTCTTC
TRBJ2-7 TRBD1 - TRBV7-9 CASSRDRTYEQYF TGTGCCAGCAGCCGGGACAGAACCTACGAGCAGTACTTC
TRBJ1-5 - - TRBV20-1 CSASSDQPQHF TGCAGTGCTAGTTCGGATCAGCCCCAGCATTTT
TRBJ2-1 - - TRBV5-1 CASSLQQGYNEQFF TGCGCCAGCAGCCTCCAACAGGGATACAATGAGCAGTTCTTC
TRBJ2-5 TRBD1 once TRBV18 CASSRTGEETQYF TGTGCCAGCTCAAGGACAGGGGAAGAGACCCAGTACTTC
TRBJ2-7 - - TRBV29-1 CSVAGTLGSYEQYF TGCAGCGTCGCCGGGACACTTGGGTCCTACGAGCAGTACTTC
TRBJ2-5 TRBD2 - TRBV7-2 CASSRLAGAQETQYF TGTGCCAGCAGCAGACTAGCGGGAGCCCAAGAGACCCAGTACTTC
TRBJ1-2 - - TRBV5-1 CASSLEGGQAGGYTF TGCGCCAGCAGCTTGGAAGGTGGCCAGGCGGGCGGCTACACCTTC
TRBJ2-7 - - TRBV10-3 CAISESMSGKFYEQYF TGTGCCATCAGTGAGTCAATGAGCGGAAAATTCTACGAGCAGTACTTC
TRBJ1-1 - - TRBV7-8 CASSFQGRYTNTEAFF TGTGCCAGCAGCTTCCAGGGCCGGTACACCAACACTGAAGCTTTCTTT
TRBJ2-4 - - TRBV5-4 CASSQDSLAKNIQYF TGCGCCAGCAGCCAAGACAGCTTAGCCAAAAACATTCAGTACTTC
TRBJ2-7 TRBD1 - TRBV29-1 CSVRGRLGVEQYF TGCAGCGTCAGGGGGCGCTTAGGGGTCGAGCAGTACTTC
TRBJ1-2 - - TRBV7-3 CASSPQADRTNYGYTF TGTGCCAGCAGCCCTCAAGCGGACAGAACTAACTATGGCTACACCTTC
TRBJ2-7 - - TRBV7-9 CASSPPGVRLYEQYF TGTGCCAGCAGCCCTCCCGGGGTCAGACTATACGAGCAGTACTTC
TRBJ2-7 TRBD1 - TRBV28 CASSAIGTGGYEQYF TGTGCCAGCAGTGCTATCGGGACAGGGGGCTACGAGCAGTACTTC
TRBJ2-6 - few TRBV19 CASSTFGRVDFFAGANVLTF TGTGCCAGTAGTACATTCGGCAGGGTAGATTTTTTCGCCGGGGCCAACGTCCTGACTTTC
TRBJ2-3 TRBD2 - TRBV28 CASGGGLAGTDTQYF TGTGCCAGCGGAGGGGGACTAGCGGGAACAGATACGCAGTATTTT
TRBJ2-7 TRBD1 - TRBV5-1 CASSFNRDRVYEQYF TGCGCCAGCAGCTTCAACCGGGACAGGGTCTACGAGCAGTACTTC
TRBJ2-1 TRBD2 - TRBV7-9 CASSPGLAGENEQFF TGTGCCAGCAGCCCGGGACTAGCGGGAGAGAATGAGCAGTTCTTC
TRBJ2-1 TRBD2 - TRBV7-9 CASSLGLAGVDEQFF TGTGCCAGCAGCTTAGGACTAGCGGGAGTAGATGAGCAGTTCTTC
TRBJ2-1 - few TRBV27 CASRHGPGDEQFF TGTGCCAGCAGGCACGGGCCAGGGGATGAGCAGTTCTTC
TRBJ2-1 - few TRBV28 CASSGAGPNNGHNEQFF TGTGCCAGCAGTGGGGCGGGACCGAACAATGGACACAATGAGCAGTTCTTC
TRBJ2-5 TRBD2 - TRBV11-2 CASSPARGAQETQYF TGTGCCAGCAGCCCCGCGCGGGGGGCCCAAGAGACCCAGTACTTC
TRBJ2-5 - few TRBV28 CASSYFQETQYF TGTGCCAGCAGTTACTTCCAAGAGACCCAGTACTTC
TRBJ2-2 TRBD1 - TRBV2 CASSVQGANTGELFF TGTGCCAGCAGTGTCCAGGGGGCGAACACCGGGGAGCTGTTTTTT
TRBJ2-7 TRBD1 few TRBV15 CATSRDRASYEQYF TGTGCCACCAGCAGGGACAGGGCCTCCTACGAGCAGTACTTC
TRBJ2-7 - - TRBV5-1 CASSLPTQEQYF TGCGCCAGCAGCTTGCCCACACAGGAGCAGTACTTC
TRBJ2-7 - - TRBV18 CASSPTLPSSYEQYF TGTGCCAGCTCCCCAACCCTACCAAGCTCCTACGAGCAGTACTTC
TRBJ2-1 TRBD2 - TRBV29-1 CSVDSGSFEQFF TGCAGCGTAGACAGCGGGAGTTTTGAGCAGTTCTTC
TRBJ2-5 TRBD2 few TRBV29-1 CSVSGLAGEETQYF TGCAGCGTTTCCGGACTAGCGGGGGAAGAGACCCAGTACTTC
TRBJ2-7 TRBD1 few TRBV5-1 CASSLGQGAYEQYF TGCGCCAGCAGCTTGGGACAGGGTGCCTACGAGCAGTACTTC
TRBJ2-1 - few TRBV29-1 CSVRWNSYNEQFF TGCAGCGTGCGGTGGAACTCCTACAATGAGCAGTTCTTC
TRBJ2-7 TRBD2 - TRBV18 CASSPGTSEYEQYF TGTGCCAGCTCACCCGGGACTAGCGAATACGAGCAGTACTTC
TRBJ1-2 - - TRBV6-5 CASSYEEGRDGYTF TGTGCCAGCAGTTACGAAGAGGGAAGGGATGGCTACACCTTC
TRBJ1-1 TRBD1 few TRBV19 CASSRQGAEAFF TGTGCCAGTAGTAGACAGGGTGCTGAAGCTTTCTTT
TRBJ2-2 TRBD2 few TRBV7-9 CASSYLGRAATGELFF TGTGCCAGCAGCTACCTCGGGAGGGCCGCCACCGGGGAGCTGTTTTTT
TRBJ1-2 - - TRBV4-2 CASSQEALYGYTF TGTGCCAGCAGCCAAGAAGCCCTTTATGGCTACACCTTC
TRBJ2-4 TRBD2 - TRBV4-1 CASSETVGLVNAKNIQYF TGCGCCAGCAGCGAGACCGTGGGACTAGTCAATGCCAAAAACATTCAGTACTTC
TRBJ2-7 - - TRBV29-1 CSVRQDPYEQYF TGCAGCGTGCGACAGGATCCGTACGAGCAGTACTTC